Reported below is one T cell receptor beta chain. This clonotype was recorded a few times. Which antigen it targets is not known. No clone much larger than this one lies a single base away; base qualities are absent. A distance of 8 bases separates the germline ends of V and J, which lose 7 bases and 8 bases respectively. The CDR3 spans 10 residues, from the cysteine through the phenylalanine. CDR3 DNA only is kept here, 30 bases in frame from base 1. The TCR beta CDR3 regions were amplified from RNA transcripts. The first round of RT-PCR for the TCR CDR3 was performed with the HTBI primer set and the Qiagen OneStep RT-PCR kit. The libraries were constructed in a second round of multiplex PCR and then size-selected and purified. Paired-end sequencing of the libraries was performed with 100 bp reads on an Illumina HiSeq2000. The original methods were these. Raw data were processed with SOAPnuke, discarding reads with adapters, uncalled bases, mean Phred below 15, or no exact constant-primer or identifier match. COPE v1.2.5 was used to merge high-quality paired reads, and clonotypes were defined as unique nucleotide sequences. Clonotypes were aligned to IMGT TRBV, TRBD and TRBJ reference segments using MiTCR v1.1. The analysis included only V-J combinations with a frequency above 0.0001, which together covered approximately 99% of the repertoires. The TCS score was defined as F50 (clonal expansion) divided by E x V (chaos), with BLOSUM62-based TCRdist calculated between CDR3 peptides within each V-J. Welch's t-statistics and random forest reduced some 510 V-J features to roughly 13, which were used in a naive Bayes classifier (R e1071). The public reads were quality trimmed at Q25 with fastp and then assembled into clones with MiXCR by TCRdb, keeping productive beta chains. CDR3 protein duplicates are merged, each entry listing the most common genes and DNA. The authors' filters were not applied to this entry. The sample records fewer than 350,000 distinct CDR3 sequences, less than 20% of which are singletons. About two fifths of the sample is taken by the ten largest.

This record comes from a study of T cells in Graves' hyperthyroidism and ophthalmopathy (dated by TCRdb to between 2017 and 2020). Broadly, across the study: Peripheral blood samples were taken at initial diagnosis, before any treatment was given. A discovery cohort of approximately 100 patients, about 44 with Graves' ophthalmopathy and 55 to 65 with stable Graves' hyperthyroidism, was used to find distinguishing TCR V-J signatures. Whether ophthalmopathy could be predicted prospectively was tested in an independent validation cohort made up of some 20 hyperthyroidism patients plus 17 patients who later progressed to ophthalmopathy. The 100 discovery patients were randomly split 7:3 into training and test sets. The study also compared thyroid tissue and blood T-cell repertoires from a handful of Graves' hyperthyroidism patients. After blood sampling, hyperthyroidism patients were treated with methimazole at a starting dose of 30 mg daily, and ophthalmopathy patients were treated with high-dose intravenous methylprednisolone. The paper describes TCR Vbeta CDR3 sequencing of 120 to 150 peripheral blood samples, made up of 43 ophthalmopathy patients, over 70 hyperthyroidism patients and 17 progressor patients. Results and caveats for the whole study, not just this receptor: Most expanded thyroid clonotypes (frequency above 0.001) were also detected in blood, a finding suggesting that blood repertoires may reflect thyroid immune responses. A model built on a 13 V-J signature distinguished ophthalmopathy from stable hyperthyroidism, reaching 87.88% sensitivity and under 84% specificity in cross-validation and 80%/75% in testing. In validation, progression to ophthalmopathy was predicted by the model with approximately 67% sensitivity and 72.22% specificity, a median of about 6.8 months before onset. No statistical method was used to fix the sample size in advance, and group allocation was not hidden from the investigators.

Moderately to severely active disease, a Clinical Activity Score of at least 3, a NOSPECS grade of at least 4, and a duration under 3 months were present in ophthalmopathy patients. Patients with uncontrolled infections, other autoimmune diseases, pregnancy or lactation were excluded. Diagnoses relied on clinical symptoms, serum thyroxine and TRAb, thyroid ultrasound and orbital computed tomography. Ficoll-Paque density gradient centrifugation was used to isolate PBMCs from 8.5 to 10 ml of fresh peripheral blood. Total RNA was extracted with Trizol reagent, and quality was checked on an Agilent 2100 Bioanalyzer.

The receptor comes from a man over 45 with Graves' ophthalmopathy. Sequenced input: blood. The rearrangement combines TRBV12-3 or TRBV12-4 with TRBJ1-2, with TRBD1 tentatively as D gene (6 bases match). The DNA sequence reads TGTGCCAGCAAGGGGGGGGGCTACACCTTC. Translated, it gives CASKGGGYTF.